The 23 T cell receptor beta chains reported below all come from one sample, sequenced in a study of coeliac disease. Study-wide findings and caveats: Active celiac intraepithelial and lamina propria samples had lower TRB and TRG clonality than control samples.

Repertoires were generated with immunoSEQ multiplex PCR, while TCRdb's copy carries only in-frame clones and drops some. The sample lists around 3,600 clones, approximately 70% occurring once. Their antigen targets remain unknown. Material for sequencing was intraepithelial lymphocytes from the gut. The receptors stem from a woman aged 60 to 75 with active celiac disease.

By share, this clone counts as large (0.1 to 1%). The J gene is TRBJ1-5, the V gene TRBV27; no reliable D call. CDR3 length: 15 residues. With 3 bases removed from V and 2 bases from J, the gap between germline ends came to 11 bases. Per the germline V gene, CDR1 is MNHEY and CDR2 is SMNVEV (reference sequence). The CDR3 is CASSFSGMGNQPQHF. The CDR3 DNA follows: TGTGCCAGCAGTTTTTCGGGGATGGGCAATCAGCCCCAGCATTTT.

This sequence joins TRBV4-3 and TRBJ1-1; D is possibly TRBD1 (5 bases). The CDR3 is made up of 15 amino acids. V shed 4 bases and J shed 3 bases, with 15 bases lying between them. CDR1 LGHNA and CDR2 YSLEER come from the germline V gene. The CDR3 nucleotides read TGCGCCAGCAGCCTCCTCAGGGAAAGGGACACTGAAGCTTTCTTT. Translated, it gives CASSLLRERDTEAFF.

The rearrangement uses TRBV19 and TRBJ2-2, with unresolved D. CDR1 and CDR2 from the germline V gene are LNHDA and SQIVND (reference sequence). The CDR3 runs to 15 residues. V dropped 5 bases and J dropped 0 bases, with 10 bases sitting between them. The CDR3 reads CASSSTIANTGELFF. In DNA, the CDR3 is TGTGCCAGTAGTTCCACTATAGCGAACACCGGGGAGCTGTTTTTT.

The chain has TRBV6-1 and TRBJ2-1; 11 nucleotides line up with TRBD2. The germline V gene encodes CDR1 MNHNS and CDR2 SASEGT. The CDR3 has 16 amino acids. V shed 2 bases and J 7 bases; nucleotides not matched to a gene: 7. The CDR3 region is CASSERLAGGGNEQFF. The DNA for the CDR3 is TGTGCCAGCAGTGAAAGGTTAGCGGGAGGGGGGAATGAGCAGTTCTTC.

Relative to its sample, this clone is medium-sized. V and J are TRBV4-3 and TRBJ2-5; 10 positions agree with TRBD2. The CDR3 extends over 18 amino acids. V dropped 0 bases and J dropped 0; count of bases not matched to a gene: 7. Germline CDR1 is LGHNA and CDR2 is YSLEER. The CDR3 region has the DNA TGCGCCAGCAGCCAAGACCCCCCACTAGCGGGGTACCAAGAGACCCAGTACTTC. Its translation: CASSQDPPLAGYQETQYF.

The chain is built from TRBV7-2 and TRBJ1-4, with D unresolved. This CDR3 is 11 amino acids long. CDR1 is SGHTA and CDR2 is FQGNSA in the germline V gene. V was shortened by 7 bases and J by 4 bases, with 4 bases between the two germline ends. CDR3 sequence: CASTSNEKLFF. Written as DNA, the CDR3 is TGTGCCAGCACCAGTAATGAAAAACTGTTTTTT.

The chain carries TRBV10-3 and TRBJ2-5; 8 bases line up with TRBD2. V was pared by 6 bases and J by 1 base, with 7 bases of the junction left unmatched. This CDR3 region has 15 residues. The germline CDR1 and CDR2 sequences are ENHRY and SYGVKD. The CDR3 reads CAIRAGGGSQETQYF. In DNA form, the CDR3 reads TGTGCCATCAGGGCCGGGGGGGGCAGCCAAGAGACCCAGTACTTC.

V gene TRBV30 combines with J gene TRBJ1-5; TRBD1 agrees at 7 bases. The ends lost 1 base at V and 7 bases at J; junction bases unmatched: 4. This CDR3 is built from 13 residues. CDR1 is GTSNPN and CDR2 is SVGIG in the germline V gene (reference sequence). CDR3 DNA sequence: TGTGCCTGGAGTGGACAGGGCAGGCAGCCCCAGCATTTT. As protein: CAWSGQGRQPQHF.

The chain links TRBV27 to TRBJ1-1, with D uncertain. The CDR3 is 13 amino acids. Germline CDR1 MNHEY, CDR2 SMNVEV (reference sequence). V shed 4 bases and J shed 11 bases, with 17 bases lying between them. Written as DNA, the CDR3 is TGTGCCAGCAGTTCTCTAGGCTCAAAAAGGGCTTTCTTT. This translates into CASSSLGSKRAFF.

The V and J genes are TRBV28 and TRBJ2-7; 10 nucleotides agree with TRBD1. The ends lost 4 bases at V and 3 bases at J; junction bases unmatched: 3. From germline, CDR1 is MDHEN and CDR2 SYDVKM. The CDR3 is 14 amino acids. The CDR3, as DNA: TGTGCCAGCAGTTCTCGGACAGGGGGCTACGAGCAGTACTTC. Its translation is CASSSRTGGYEQYF.

Here the CDR3 DNA reads TGTGCCAGCAGCTTGGATGTAAACGAGCAGTACTTC. Translating gives CASSLDVNEQYF. This rearrangement joins TRBV5-8 to TRBJ2-7; D gene uncertain. The germline V gene encodes CDR1 SGHTS and CDR2 YDEGEE. V lost 0 bases and J 5 bases, leaving 6 bases between the germline ends. This CDR3 region has 12 residues.

The gene calls are TRBV4-3 and TRBJ1-3, with unresolved D. Germline V CDR1 and CDR2: LGHNA, YSLEER. This CDR3 spans 14 amino acids. Trimming took off 4 bases at V and 2 bases at J, with 9 bases between the two ends. DNA of the CDR3: TGCGCCAGCAGCCCAGGAGGTACTGGAAACACCATATATTTT. It is translated as CASSPGGTGNTIYF.

This clone was seen only a few times. The chain carries TRBV20-1 and TRBJ1-1; D is ambiguous. This CDR3 is built from 11 residues. With 4 bases removed from V and 1 base from J, the gap between germline ends came to 4 bases. Germline V gene lookup returns CDR1 DFQATT and CDR2 SNEGSKA (reference sequence). CDR3 DNA sequence: TGCAGTGCTACCCGGAACACTGAAGCTTTCTTT. This gives the protein CSATRNTEAFF.

The V gene is TRBV6-5, the J gene TRBJ1-1; 9 nucleotides align to TRBD1. The CDR3 loop spans 12 amino acids. The trim removed 2 bases at V and 12 bases at J, leaving 4 bases unmatched. Germline CDR1 reads MNHEY; CDR2 reads SVGAGI. This chain's CDR3 is CASSYGQGKTFF. The CDR3 nucleotides are TGTGCCAGCAGTTACGGACAGGGGAAGACTTTCTTT.

The chain employs TRBV7-2 and TRBJ2-3; 11 bases line up with TRBD2. Germline V CDR1 and CDR2: SGHTA, FQGNSA. The CDR3 runs to 18 residues. Losses at the gene ends were 3 bases for V and 0 bases for J; bases not matched to a gene: 8. This CDR3 reads CASSFLAGGPSSTDTQYF. CDR3 DNA sequence: TGTGCCAGCAGCTTCCTAGCGGGAGGACCCTCTAGCACAGATACGCAGTATTTT.

The V and J genes are TRBV7-8 and TRBJ1-2, with TRBD1 identical over 11 bases. The V and J ends lost 3 bases and 2 bases, in that order; junction bases with no gene match: 5. Germline values: CDR1 SGHVS, CDR2 FQNEAQ. The CDR3 is 16 amino acids. CDR3 loop: CASSFRDRGSNYGYTF. CDR3 coding DNA: TGTGCCAGCAGCTTCCGGGACAGGGGGAGCAACTATGGCTACACCTTC.

This clone was observed a handful of times. V is TRBV4-3 and J is TRBJ2-1, with TRBD2 matching over 8 bases. The CDR3 extends over 16 amino acids. Germline CDR1 and CDR2: LGHNA and YSLEER. The V gene end was trimmed by 0 bases and the J gene end by 7 bases; junction bases not matched to a gene: 8. The CDR3 sequence is CASSQDLAGWYNEQFF. The CDR3 DNA is TGCGCCAGCAGCCAAGATTTAGCGGGATGGTATAATGAGCAGTTCTTC.

The V gene is TRBV6-6, the J gene TRBJ1-2; the match to TRBD1 covers 9 bases. V lost 5 bases, J lost 7 bases, and 2 bases stayed unmatched. Germline V gives CDR1 MNHNY, CDR2 SVGAGI (reference sequence). CDR3 length: 12 residues. CDR3 bases: TGTGCCAGCAGTGGGGACAGGGTTGGCTACACCTTC. Translating gives CASSGDRVGYTF.

The chain carries TRBV15 and TRBJ2-7, with D perhaps matching TRBD1 (6 bases). CDR3 size: 14 residues. Trimming pared 0 bases from V and 7 bases from J, leaving 13 bases between. CDR1 and CDR2 (germline): LNHNV, YYDKDF (reference sequence). CDR3 DNA sequence: TGTGCCACCAGCAGAGAGAGGGGGAACCGAGAGCAGTACTTC. It yields the protein CATSRERGNREQYF.

V is TRBV7-2 and J is TRBJ2-3, with 10 bases matching TRBD2. There are 18 residues in the CDR3. V shed 3 bases and J 4 bases; nucleotides not matched to a gene: 13. Germline CDR1 reads SGHTA; CDR2 reads FQGNSA. CDR3 DNA: TGTGCCAGCAGCTTTCGAATAGCGGGGGGCCCTTCCCCAGATACGCAGTATTTT. Residues: CASSFRIAGGPSPDTQYF.

By proportion, this clone is large. This sequence joins TRBV9 and TRBJ2-1; a possible D gene is TRBD1 (5 bases). V was shortened by 1 base and J by 4 bases, with 6 bases between the two germline ends. The CDR3 is 13 residues long. Germline V gives CDR1 SGDLS, CDR2 YYNGEE. In nucleotides, the CDR3 is TGTGCCAGCAGCGTAAGGGGATACAATGAGCAGTTCTTC. Translated, it gives CASSVRGYNEQFF.

This chain links TRBV19 with TRBJ1-1; weak D call: TRBD1 (6 bases). Looked up from germline, CDR1 is LNHDA and CDR2 is SQIVND (reference sequence). Trimming shortened V by 5 bases and J by 4 bases, and 11 bases separated the two germline ends. The CDR3 extends over 13 amino acids. CDR3: CASSRTGSTEAFF. CDR3 in DNA: TGTGCCAGTAGTCGAACAGGGTCCACTGAAGCTTTCTTT.

The chain combines TRBV11-3 with TRBJ2-1; 9 bases align to TRBD1. Germline lookup yields CDR1 SGHNT and CDR2 YENEEA. Trimming took 1 base from V and 0 from J; bases not matched to a gene: 7. The CDR3 is made up of 18 amino acids. This chain's CDR3 is CASSLGDRDRASYNEQFF. In DNA, the CDR3 is TGTGCCAGCAGCTTAGGGGATCGGGACAGGGCCTCCTACAATGAGCAGTTCTTC.